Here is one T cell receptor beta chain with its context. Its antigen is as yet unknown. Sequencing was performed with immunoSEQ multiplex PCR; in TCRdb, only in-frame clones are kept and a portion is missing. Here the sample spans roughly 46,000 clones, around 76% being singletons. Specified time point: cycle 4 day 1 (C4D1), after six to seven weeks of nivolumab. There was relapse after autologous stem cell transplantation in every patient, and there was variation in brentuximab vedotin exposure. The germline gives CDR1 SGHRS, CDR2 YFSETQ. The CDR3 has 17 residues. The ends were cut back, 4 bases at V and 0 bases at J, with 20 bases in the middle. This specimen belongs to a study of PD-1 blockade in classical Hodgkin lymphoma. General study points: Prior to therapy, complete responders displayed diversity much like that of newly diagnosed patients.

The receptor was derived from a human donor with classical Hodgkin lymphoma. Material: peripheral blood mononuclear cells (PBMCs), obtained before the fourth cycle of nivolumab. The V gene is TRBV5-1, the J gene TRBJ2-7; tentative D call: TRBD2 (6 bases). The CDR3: CASSLTLGGSPSYEQYF. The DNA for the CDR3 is TGCGCCAGCAGCCTTACCTTGGGGGGTTCTCCCTCCTACGAGCAGTACTTC.